Listed here are 22 T cell receptor beta chains from one sample, sequenced in a study of beta chain features in type 1 diabetes. The whole isolated RNA underwent reverse transcription, so sequencing captured expressed TCRB transcripts. Repertoires were generated with immunoSEQ multiplex PCR, while TCRdb's copy carries only in-frame clones and drops some. This repertoire shows about 240,000 clones, about 30% found once; its top ten account for roughly 4.1%. Material for sequencing was central memory CD4+ T cells from blood. All receptors derive from a man aged 25 to 40 in good health.

This clone was counted at least ten times. The chain recombines TRBV29-1 with TRBJ2-1; 8 bases fit TRBD1. The CDR3 length is 14 residues. V was pared by 5 bases and J by 1 base, with 4 bases of the junction left unmatched. Germline CDR1 reads SQVTM; CDR2 reads ANQGSEA. The CDR3 sequence is CSVTQGASYNEQFF. DNA for the CDR3: TGCAGCGTTACCCAGGGGGCGTCCTACAATGAGCAGTTCTTC.

The genes are TRBV5-5 and TRBJ1-6, with 10 positions matching TRBD1. Germline V gene lookup returns CDR1 SGHKS and CDR2 YYEKEE (reference sequence). The CDR3 runs to 14 residues. Trimming removed 4 bases from V and 9 bases from J; junction bases left unmatched: 4. CDR3 coding DNA: TGTGCCAGCAGCCCGGGACAGGGGCGTTCACCCCTCCACTTT. Translated, it gives CASSPGQGRSPLHF. Combining the CDR3 with reference TRBV5-5 and TRBJ1-6 gives the whole variable domain DAGVTQSPTHLIKTRGQQVTLRCSPISGHKSVSWYQQVLGQGPQFIFQYYEKEERGRGNFPDRFSARQFPNYSSELNVNALLLGDSALYLCASSPGQGRSPLHFGNGTRLTVT.

This chain joins TRBV19 and TRBJ1-1; tentatively, D is TRBD1 (6 bases). The CDR3 runs to 14 residues. Germline lookup yields CDR1 LNHDA and CDR2 SQIVND (reference sequence). The V end lost 7 bases, the J end lost 2 bases, and 14 bases lay between the germline ends. The CDR3 nucleotides are TGTGCCAGTACCGGACAGATTAGAAACACTGAAGCTTTCTTT. Encoded protein: CASTGQIRNTEAFF.

The sample holds many counts of this clone. V and J are TRBV7-9 and TRBJ2-7; 12 nucleotides align to TRBD2. Trimming took 5 bases from V and 5 from J; bases not matched to a gene: 7. The germline CDR1 and CDR2 sequences are SEHNR and FQNEAQ (reference sequence). This CDR3 is built from 15 residues. The CDR3 coding sequence is TGTGCCAGCAGCGTTTCTAGCGGGAGGGGCAACGAGCAGTACTTC. Amino acids: CASSVSSGRGNEQYF.

This clone has more than one count but fewer than ten. This chain uses TRBV25-1 with TRBJ2-3, with D hard to call. Germline V CDR1 and CDR2: MGHDK, SYGVNS. CDR3 length: 11 residues. V was trimmed by 1 base and J by 10 bases, leaving 6 bases between them. CDR3 protein: CASSESESQYF. The CDR3 DNA sequence: TGTGCCAGCAGTGAATCTGAATCGCAGTATTTT.

In its sample, this clone was seen a few times. CDR3 nucleotide sequence: TGTGCCAGCAGCTTAGCGCGCCTAGCGGTGGGCACAGATACGCAGTATTTT. Translating it yields CASSLARLAVGTDTQYF. The V call is TRBV7-2, the J call TRBJ2-3; 7 bases are a match to TRBD2. CDR1 and CDR2 (germline): SGHTA, FQGNSA. The CDR3 is made up of 17 amino acids. V lost 0 bases to trimming and J lost 1 base; unmatched junction nucleotides: 7.

This clone was counted a few times. The rearrangement joins TRBV4-1 to TRBJ2-5, with D possibly TRBD2 on 6 matching bases. The germline CDR1 and CDR2 sequences are MGHRA and YSYEKL. The CDR3 is 16 residues long. The V and J ends lost 4 bases and 3 bases respectively, with 18 bases between them. The CDR3 loop is CASSLKGRTKEETQYF. CDR3 sequence (DNA): TGCGCCAGCAGCCTTAAAGGTCGGACTAAAGAAGAGACCCAGTACTTC.

The V gene is TRBV13, the J gene TRBJ2-3; 8 positions match TRBD1. CDR3 length: 15 residues. The germline gives CDR1 PRHDT, CDR2 FYEKMQ (reference sequence). The ends lost 2 bases at V and 3 bases at J; junction bases unmatched: 4. The DNA of the CDR3 is TGTGCCAGCAGCTTAAGGACAGGGCAAACAGATACGCAGTATTTT. It is translated as CASSLRTGQTDTQYF. The full variable domain, its missing parts supplied by reference TRBV13 and TRBJ2-3, is AAGVIQSPRHLIKEKRETATLKCYPIPRHDTVYWYQQGPGQDPQFLISFYEKMQSDKGSIPDRFSAQQFSDYHSELNMSSLELGDSALYFCASSLRTGQTDTQYFGPGTRLTVL.

This sequence joins TRBV7-6 and TRBJ2-3; a weak D match, TRBD1 (5 bases). V lost 4 bases and J 5 bases, leaving 13 bases between the germline ends. Germline-derived CDR1 and CDR2 are SGHVS and FNYEAQ. The CDR3 has 14 residues. The CDR3 loop reads CASSSTHQGDTQYF. In DNA form, the CDR3 reads TGTGCCAGCAGCTCAACGCACCAGGGAGATACGCAGTATTTT.

This clone was seen repeatedly, ten times or more. The chain uses TRBV13 and TRBJ2-5; 10 nucleotides align to TRBD1. The germline gives CDR1 PRHDT, CDR2 FYEKMQ (reference sequence). V gave up 5 bases and J gave up 1 base; unmatched junction bases: 7. CDR3 size: 16 residues. The CDR3 region is CASSPQGQGSQETQYF. The DNA for the CDR3 is TGTGCCAGCAGCCCTCAGGGACAGGGGTCCCAAGAGACCCAGTACTTC.

This chain uses TRBV5-4 with TRBJ1-1; weak D call: TRBD1 (6 bases). This CDR3 contains 13 residues. V lost 3 bases, J lost 4 bases, and 10 bases lay in between. The V gene's germline CDR1 is SGHNT and CDR2 YYREEE (reference sequence). The CDR3 region is CASSYRESTEAFF. CDR3 sequence (DNA): TGTGCCAGCAGCTACAGGGAGAGCACTGAAGCTTTCTTT.

This clone was detected a few times. The chain has TRBV27 and TRBJ2-6; TRBD2 agrees at 7 bases. The CDR3 is 16 residues long. Trimming cost V 1 base and J 1 base; bases outside gene matches: 1. From germline, CDR1 is MNHEY and CDR2 SMNVEV (reference sequence). This chain's CDR3 is CASSLYGRSGANVLTF. CDR3 coding DNA: TGTGCCAGCAGTTTATACGGGAGGTCTGGGGCCAACGTCCTGACTTTC.

This clone appeared a few times. This sequence joins TRBV11-2 and TRBJ2-3, with a tentative D call TRBD2 (6 bases). The CDR3 runs 15 residues. Germline V gene sequence: CDR1 SGHAT, CDR2 FQNNGV. Trimming cost V 1 base and J 0 bases, with 8 bases left between them. The CDR3 spells CASSLAAGSTDTQYF. The DNA for the CDR3 is TGTGCCAGCAGCTTAGCTGCGGGAAGCACAGATACGCAGTATTTT.

J is TRBJ2-7 and V is TRBV30; D gene unclear. The ends were cut back, 4 bases at V and 7 bases at J, with 11 bases in the middle. Germline V gene sequence: CDR1 GTSNPN, CDR2 SVGIG (reference sequence). The CDR3 runs to 11 residues. CDR3 nucleotides: TGTGCCTGGACCGAAGTCGGGGAGCAGTACTTC. Translated, it gives CAWTEVGEQYF.

J is TRBJ2-1 and V is TRBV29-1; 8 bases line up with TRBD2. Trimming took 4 bases from V and 10 from J; bases not matched to a gene: 9. Germline V gene lookup returns CDR1 SQVTM and CDR2 ANQGSEA. The CDR3 is made up of 13 amino acids. The CDR3 nucleotides read TGCAGCGTTGCGCCCGGACTAGCAAGCGAGCAGTTCTTC. The encoded protein is CSVAPGLASEQFF.

This chain joins TRBV14 and TRBJ2-6, with D uncertain. This CDR3 is 16 amino acids long. From germline, CDR1 is SGHDN and CDR2 FVKESK. The V end was cut by 2 bases, the J end by 4 bases, with 12 bases between. The CDR3 sequence is CASSQRTVAGANVLTF. Here the CDR3 DNA reads TGTGCCAGCAGCCAACGAACAGTGGCAGGGGCCAACGTCCTGACTTTC.

CDR3 sequence: CASRSTYFAEQYF. The CDR3 nucleotides are TGTGCCAGCAGATCGACCTATTTCGCCGAGCAGTACTTC. The chain joins TRBV2 to TRBJ2-7; no clear D gene. V was trimmed by 6 bases and J by 6 bases, leaving 15 bases between them. The CDR3 has 13 amino acids. Germline V gives CDR1 SNHLY, CDR2 FYNNEI.

The chain employs TRBV7-2 and TRBJ2-2; 11 positions agree with TRBD2. J gave up 5 bases and V 1 base, and 6 bases lay outside the gene matches. This CDR3 is built from 17 residues. CDR1 is SGHTA and CDR2 is FQGNSA in the germline V gene. CDR3 DNA sequence: TGTGCCAGCAGCTTAGAACTAGCGGGAGTAAAGACCGGGGAGCTGTTTTTT. Translation: CASSLELAGVKTGELFF.

The CDR3 nucleotides read TGTGCCAGCAGCTTAGACAGGCTGGGCTACACCTTC. It yields the protein CASSLDRLGYTF. This chain uses TRBV13 with TRBJ1-2; tentatively, D is TRBD1 (5 bases). V lost 1 base and J lost 8, with 8 bases in between. The germline V gene has CDR1 PRHDT and CDR2 FYEKMQ (reference sequence). The length of the CDR3 is 12 residues.

This clone came up a few times. The rearrangement links TRBV9 to TRBJ2-3; D remains ambiguous. The CDR3 loop spans 14 amino acids. Germline V CDR1 and CDR2: SGDLS, YYNGEE. V lost 4 bases and J lost 5, with 14 bases in between. The CDR3 region is CASSPDPRGDTQYF. CDR3 DNA: TGTGCCAGCAGCCCTGACCCCCGCGGAGATACGCAGTATTTT. Together with reference TRBV9 and TRBJ2-3, the CDR3 gives the full variable domain: DSGVTQTPKHLITATGQRVTLRCSPRSGDLSVYWYQQSLDQGLQFLIQYYNGEERAKGNILERFSAQQFPDLHSELNLSSLELGDSALYFCASSPDPRGDTQYFGPGTRLTVL.

The chain recombines TRBV2 with TRBJ2-6; TRBD1 agrees at 7 bases. Germline V gives CDR1 SNHLY, CDR2 FYNNEI. This CDR3 contains 16 residues. The trim removed 9 bases at V and 0 bases at J, leaving 8 bases unmatched. The CDR3 sequence is CARGGVKTSGANVLTF. In DNA form, the CDR3 reads TGTGCCAGAGGGGGCGTAAAAACCTCTGGGGCCAACGTCCTGACTTTC.

V is TRBV6-5 and J is TRBJ1-2; D is unclear. The CDR3 has 13 amino acids. The germline V gene encodes CDR1 MNHEY and CDR2 SVGAGI. The germline V and J ends were trimmed by 5 bases and 3 bases, with 10 bases remaining between them. CDR3 DNA sequence: TGTGCCAGCAGTCAAGGTGGACACTATGGCTACACCTTC. Its translation is CASSQGGHYGYTF.